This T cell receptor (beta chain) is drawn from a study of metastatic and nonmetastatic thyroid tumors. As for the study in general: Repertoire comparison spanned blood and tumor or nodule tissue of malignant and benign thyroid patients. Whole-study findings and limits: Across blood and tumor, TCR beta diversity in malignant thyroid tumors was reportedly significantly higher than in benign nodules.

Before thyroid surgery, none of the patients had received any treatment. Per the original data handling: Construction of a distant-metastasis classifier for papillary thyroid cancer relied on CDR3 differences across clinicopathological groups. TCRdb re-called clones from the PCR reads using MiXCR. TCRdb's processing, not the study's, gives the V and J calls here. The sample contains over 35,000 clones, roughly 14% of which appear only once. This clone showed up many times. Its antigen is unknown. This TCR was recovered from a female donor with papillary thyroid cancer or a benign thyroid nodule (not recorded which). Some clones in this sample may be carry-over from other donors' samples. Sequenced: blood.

In DNA, the CDR3 is TGTGCCTGGAGGATGTCTGGCTACACCTTC. Encoded protein: CAWRMSGYTF. V and J are TRBV6-4 and TRBJ1-2; the D is unclear. V dropped 11 bases and J dropped 7 bases, with 11 bases sitting between them. CDR1 is MRHNA and CDR2 is SNTAGT in the germline V gene. There are 10 residues in the CDR3.